This is a list of T cell receptor beta chains from one sample in a study of T cell responses to AZD1222 COVID-19 vaccine. Data came from immunoSEQ multiplex PCR; TCRdb stores just in-frame clones and leaves some out. The table shows 45,000 or so clones, with 90% occurring only once. Sequenced here: peripheral blood, sampled 28 days after the second AZD1222 dose. The receptors were gathered from an adult who received the AZD1222 COVID-19 vaccine. Each CDR3 is given with its conserved first and last residue. The D gene is left open where the match is weak. A row's size may be missing; if present it is once, few, many or a size class.

D: -
size: -
V: TRBV7-2
J: TRBJ1-3
DNA: TGTGCCAGCAGCTTAGACAGGGCAGGAGACACCATATATTTT
CDR3: CASSLDRAGDTIYF

D: TRBD1
size: -
V: TRBV10-3
J: TRBJ2-5
DNA: TGTGCCATCAGTGAGTCGAAACAGGGGGCGATGAGGGAGACCCAGTACTTC
CDR3: CAISESKQGAMRETQYF

D: -
size: -
V: TRBV18
J: TRBJ1-1
DNA: TGTGCCAGCTCACCACCTTCAGGATTAAGGAACACTGAAGCTTTCTTT
CDR3: CASSPPSGLRNTEAFF

D: -
size: -
V: TRBV28
J: TRBJ2-2
DNA: TGTGCCAGCAGTTTAGGGAACACCGGGGAGCTGTTTTTT
CDR3: CASSLGNTGELFF

D: -
size: -
V: TRBV6-2/TRBV6-3
J: TRBJ1-1
DNA: TGTGCCAGCAGCACCCGGGACATGGACACTGAAGCTTTCTTT
CDR3: CASSTRDMDTEAFF

D: -
size: -
V: TRBV9
J: TRBJ2-1
DNA: TGTGCCAGCAGCGTAGGGGAACAGCTCTACAATGAGCAGTTCTTC
CDR3: CASSVGEQLYNEQFF

D: TRBD1
size: -
V: TRBV6-5
J: TRBJ1-2
DNA: TGTGCCAGCAGGACAGGGCTAAACTATGGCTACACCTTC
CDR3: CASRTGLNYGYTF

D: -
size: -
V: TRBV7-2
J: TRBJ1-1
DNA: TGTGCCAGCAGCCTGGACGGAGGGAACACTGAAGCTTTCTTT
CDR3: CASSLDGGNTEAFF

D: -
size: -
V: TRBV5-4
J: TRBJ1-2
DNA: TGTGCCAGCAGCTTGGCAGACCTCTATGGCTACACCTTC
CDR3: CASSLADLYGYTF

D: -
size: -
V: TRBV10-3
J: TRBJ1-6
DNA: TGTGCCATCAGTGACGGGACGGATAATTCACCCCTCCACTTT
CDR3: CAISDGTDNSPLHF

D: -
size: once
V: TRBV3-1/TRBV3-2
J: TRBJ1-3
DNA: TGTGCCAGCAGCCAAGATACCGGCGGTGGAAACACCATATATTTT
CDR3: CASSQDTGGGNTIYF

D: -
size: -
V: TRBV4-2
J: TRBJ1-6
DNA: TGTGCCAGCAGCCAAGAAATGAATTCACCCCTCCACTTT
CDR3: CASSQEMNSPLHF

D: TRBD1
size: -
V: TRBV4-1
J: TRBJ2-3
DNA: TGCGCCAGCAGCCAACAGGACAGGGCAGATACGCAGTATTTT
CDR3: CASSQQDRADTQYF

D: TRBD1
size: -
V: TRBV18
J: TRBJ1-2
DNA: TGTGCCAGCTCACCCCTGCCTCGACAGGGGGAAAACTATGGCTACACCTTC
CDR3: CASSPLPRQGENYGYTF

D: TRBD2
size: -
V: TRBV7-2
J: TRBJ2-7
DNA: TGTGCCAGCCGAACTAGCGGGACTACCTACGAGCAGTACTTC
CDR3: CASRTSGTTYEQYF

D: TRBD1
size: -
V: TRBV19
J: TRBJ1-2
DNA: TGTGCCAGCGGTTCGACAGGGCCTGGGCTTAACTATGGCTACACCTTC
CDR3: CASGSTGPGLNYGYTF

D: TRBD1
size: -
V: TRBV18
J: TRBJ1-6
DNA: TGTGCCAGCTCACTGGGACAGGGGGGACTCTATAATTCACCCCTCCACTTT
CDR3: CASSLGQGGLYNSPLHF

D: TRBD1
size: -
V: TRBV4-2
J: TRBJ1-2
DNA: TGTGCCAGCAGTCGAGACAGGGCGGACGGCTACACCTTC
CDR3: CASSRDRADGYTF

D: -
size: -
V: TRBV7-2
J: TRBJ1-1
DNA: TGTGCCAGCAGCCCCCCGGCGCCTGAAGCTTTCTTT
CDR3: CASSPPAPEAFF

D: TRBD1
size: once
V: TRBV6-2/TRBV6-3
J: TRBJ1-2
DNA: TGTGCCAGCAGTTACTCGTCGACAGGGGGCGGCTACACCTTC
CDR3: CASSYSSTGGGYTF

D: TRBD1
size: -
V: TRBV9
J: TRBJ2-1
DNA: TGTGCCAGCAGCGTTGGAGGGACAGGGATGGGTGAGCAGTTCTTC
CDR3: CASSVGGTGMGEQFF

D: -
size: -
V: TRBV4-2
J: TRBJ1-2
DNA: TGTGCCAGCAGCGGACGGATTACCCTTGGGGGCTACACCTTC
CDR3: CASSGRITLGGYTF

D: TRBD2
size: -
V: TRBV19
J: TRBJ2-5
DNA: TGTGCCAGTAGTTCCCCCGGGACTAGCGGGGGGGCGACCCAGTACTTC
CDR3: CASSSPGTSGGATQYF

D: TRBD2
size: -
V: TRBV28
J: TRBJ2-5
DNA: TGTGCCAGCATTAACGGGGGGTATGGGACCCAGTACTTC
CDR3: CASINGGYGTQYF

D: -
size: -
V: TRBV11-2
J: TRBJ1-6
DNA: TGTGCCAGCAGCTTATGGCAGCCCGGTTCACCCCTCCACTTT
CDR3: CASSLWQPGSPLHF

D: TRBD1
size: -
V: TRBV6-2/TRBV6-3
J: TRBJ1-1
DNA: TGTGCCAGCAGTCCCATTCTGGGACAGGTGAACACTGAAGCTTTCTTT
CDR3: CASSPILGQVNTEAFF

D: -
size: once
V: TRBV25-1
J: TRBJ2-7
DNA: TGTGCCAGCAGTGATGGGACACTACCTTACGAGCAGTACTTC
CDR3: CASSDGTLPYEQYF

D: -
size: -
V: TRBV4-3
J: TRBJ2-3
DNA: TGCGCCAGCAGCCAGGCACAGAAGTTCACAGATACGCAGTATTTT
CDR3: CASSQAQKFTDTQYF

D: -
size: -
V: TRBV11-3
J: TRBJ1-1
DNA: TGTGCCAGCAGCTTAATGGCGGGGACTGAAGCTTTCTTT
CDR3: CASSLMAGTEAFF

D: -
size: -
V: TRBV9
J: TRBJ1-4
DNA: TGTGCCAGCAGCGTAGAGGGGTCTCGGAATGAAAAACTGTTTTTT
CDR3: CASSVEGSRNEKLFF

D: -
size: -
V: TRBV3-1/TRBV3-2
J: TRBJ1-1
DNA: TGTGCCAGCAGGGGGCAAGCGAACACTGAAGCTTTCTTT
CDR3: CASRGQANTEAFF

D: TRBD2
size: -
V: TRBV7-7
J: TRBJ2-3
DNA: TGTGCCAGCAGCCCCAGACTAGCGGGGGGAGATGATACGCAGTATTTT
CDR3: CASSPRLAGGDDTQYF

D: -
size: -
V: TRBV12-3/TRBV12-4
J: TRBJ1-2
DNA: TGTGCCAGCAGTTCCGACAGGTGGAGTGGCTACACCTTC
CDR3: CASSSDRWSGYTF

D: -
size: -
V: TRBV19
J: TRBJ2-2
DNA: TGTGCCAGTAGTATTCGCGGGGGGGAGCTGTTTTTT
CDR3: CASSIRGGELFF

D: -
size: -
V: TRBV4-1
J: TRBJ2-1
DNA: TGCGCCAGCAGCCAAGTGGAACTAGCAGTTAATGAGCAGTTCTTC
CDR3: CASSQVELAVNEQFF

D: -
size: -
V: TRBV6-5
J: TRBJ1-1
DNA: TGTGCCAGCAGTCGACAGGAGAACACTGAAGCTTTCTTT
CDR3: CASSRQENTEAFF

D: -
size: -
V: TRBV7-2
J: TRBJ1-2
DNA: TGTGCCAGCAGCTTAGTCACAGGGAACGGCTACACCTTC
CDR3: CASSLVTGNGYTF

D: -
size: -
V: TRBV28
J: TRBJ1-2
DNA: TGTGCCAGCAGTTACCCAAAGGGGCAGGGCTTTGGCTACACCTTC
CDR3: CASSYPKGQGFGYTF

D: -
size: -
V: TRBV3-1/TRBV3-2
J: TRBJ1-1
DNA: TGTGCCAGCGGCCGTCCTTTGGCTTTCTTT
CDR3: CASGRPLAFF

D: -
size: -
V: TRBV5-6
J: TRBJ2-5
DNA: TGTGCCAGCAGCCTACAGCCGCAAGAGACCCAGTACTTC
CDR3: CASSLQPQETQYF

D: TRBD1
size: -
V: TRBV19
J: TRBJ1-2
DNA: TGTGCCAGTAGTTCCCCGGGACAGAGGAACTATGGCTACACCTTC
CDR3: CASSSPGQRNYGYTF

D: TRBD1
size: once
V: TRBV10-2
J: TRBJ2-1
DNA: TGCGCCAGCAGTGAGTTAGGGACAGGGTTCAATGAGCAGTTCTTC
CDR3: CASSELGTGFNEQFF

D: TRBD1
size: -
V: TRBV5-1
J: TRBJ1-2
DNA: TGCGCCAGCAGCCCGGGGACAGGCGAGGATCGCGGCTACACCTTC
CDR3: CASSPGTGEDRGYTF

D: TRBD1
size: -
V: TRBV6-5
J: TRBJ1-3
DNA: TGTGCCAGCAGTTCCTTCGGGACAGCTTCTGGAAACACCATATATTTT
CDR3: CASSSFGTASGNTIYF

D: -
size: -
V: TRBV9
J: TRBJ1-2
DNA: TGTGCCAGCAGCCCCGCAGCGTATGGCTACACCTTC
CDR3: CASSPAAYGYTF

D: TRBD1
size: -
V: TRBV27
J: TRBJ1-2
DNA: TGTGCCAGCAGTCCCGGGACAGGCTTTGGTCGTGGCTACACCTTC
CDR3: CASSPGTGFGRGYTF

D: -
size: -
V: TRBV5-6
J: TRBJ1-2
DNA: TGTGCCAGCACGTCGCAGAGTCAATACTATGGCTACACCTTC
CDR3: CASTSQSQYYGYTF

D: -
size: -
V: TRBV7-9
J: TRBJ1-2
DNA: TGTGCCAGCTCGGGGTATGACTATGGCTACACCTTC
CDR3: CASSGYDYGYTF

D: TRBD1
size: once
V: TRBV10-3
J: TRBJ1-1
DNA: TGTGCCATCAGCACCCGACAGGGTTGGATGAACACTGAAGCTTTCTTT
CDR3: CAISTRQGWMNTEAFF

D: -
size: -
V: TRBV3-1/TRBV3-2
J: TRBJ2-6
DNA: TGTGCCAGCAGCCAAGAAACGGGGCCTGGGGCCAACGTCCTGACTTTC
CDR3: CASSQETGPGANVLTF

D: -
size: -
V: TRBV12-3/TRBV12-4
J: TRBJ1-2
DNA: TGTGCCAGCAGTTCCGTGAATTCTCCGGGCTACACCTTC
CDR3: CASSSVNSPGYTF

D: TRBD1
size: -
V: TRBV11-2
J: TRBJ1-2
DNA: TGTGCCAGCAGCTTAGGGACAGGGAACTATGGCTACACCTTC
CDR3: CASSLGTGNYGYTF

D: -
size: -
V: TRBV2
J: TRBJ2-7
DNA: TGTGCCAGCAGTGAACAGGGTTACGAGCAGTACTTC
CDR3: CASSEQGYEQYF